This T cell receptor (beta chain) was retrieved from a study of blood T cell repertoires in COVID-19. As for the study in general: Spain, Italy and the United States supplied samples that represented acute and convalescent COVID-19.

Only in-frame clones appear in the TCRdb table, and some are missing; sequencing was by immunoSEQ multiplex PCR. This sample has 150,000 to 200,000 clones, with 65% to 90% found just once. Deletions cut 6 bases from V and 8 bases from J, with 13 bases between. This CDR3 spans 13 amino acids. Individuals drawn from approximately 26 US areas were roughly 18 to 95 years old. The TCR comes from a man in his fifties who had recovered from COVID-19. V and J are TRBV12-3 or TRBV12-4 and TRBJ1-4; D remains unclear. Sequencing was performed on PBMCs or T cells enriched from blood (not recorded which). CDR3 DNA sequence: TGTGCCAGCAGATCTATGGTGGGCGAAAAACTGTTTTTT. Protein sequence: CASRSMVGEKLFF.